The 21 T cell receptor beta chains below all came from one sample that was sequenced in a study of blood T cell repertoires in COVID-19. Generated by immunoSEQ multiplex PCR, the TCRdb table keeps only in-frame clones and is missing some. The data show fewer than 350,000 clones, approximately 88% seen once. The sequenced sample consisted of PBMCs or T cells enriched from blood (not recorded which). Receptor source: a man between 60 and 75 years old who had recovered from COVID-19.

There are a few counts of this clone. The genes are TRBV7-6 and TRBJ1-6, with TRBD1 matching 8 bases. The CDR3 is 15 amino acids. The J segment lost 5 bases and the V segment lost 5 bases, leaving 5 bases of the junction unmatched. CDR1 and CDR2 from the germline V gene are SGHVS and FNYEAQ. CDR3 sequence reads: CASSPGQGNNSPLHF. DNA for the CDR3: TGTGCCAGCAGCCCCGGACAGGGTAATAATTCACCCCTCCACTTT.

The rearrangement uses TRBV5-1 and TRBJ2-2, with TRBD2 as a possible D gene (5 bases). CDR3 length: 15 amino acids. The V and J ends lost 0 bases and 6 bases respectively, with 12 bases between them. Germline V CDR1 and CDR2: SGHRS, YFSETQ. The CDR3 DNA sequence: TGCGCCAGCAGCTTGGCAGTAGGCGGGCCCGGGGAGCTGTTTTTT. Translated, it gives CASSLAVGGPGELFF.

The CDR3 loop reads CASSPTLSTEAFF. DNA for the CDR3: TGTGCCAGCAGTCCCACCTTGAGCACTGAAGCTTTCTTT. The chain combines TRBV28 with TRBJ1-1; D gene ambiguous. Germline values: CDR1 MDHEN, CDR2 SYDVKM. The ends were cut back, 5 bases at V and 4 bases at J, with 11 bases in the middle. The CDR3 covers 13 residues.

The chain has TRBV5-4 and TRBJ1-3; 10 bases are a match to TRBD1. V dropped 3 bases and J dropped 8; count of bases not matched to a gene: 8. This CDR3 region has 15 residues. Germline-derived CDR1 and CDR2 are SGHNT and YYREEE (reference sequence). The CDR3 sequence is CASSSTGQGGDTIYF. CDR3 DNA sequence: TGTGCCAGCAGCTCAACCGGACAGGGGGGGGACACCATATATTTT.

This rearrangement joins TRBV28 to TRBJ1-5, with TRBD1 as a possible D gene (5 bases). The CDR3 length is 17 residues. Germline CDR1 reads MDHEN; CDR2 reads SYDVKM. Trimming pared 7 bases from V and 6 bases from J, leaving 25 bases between. The DNA for the CDR3 is TGTGCCAGCACCCCTCTTTGGGGGGGTCAATTGGGTCAGCCCCAGCATTTT. Amino acids: CASTPLWGGQLGQPQHF.

In the case of this clone: This CDR3 is missing its conserved last phenylalanine or tryptophan, likely due to a read error. Because the CDR3's place on the DNA is in doubt, the DNA is left out and the CDR3 is given as listed by TCRdb. CDR3 protein: CSARGEDST. This chain joins TRBV20-1 and TRBJ2-3; the D segment call TRBD2 is taken from the table without a DNA check. Per germline, CDR1 DFQATT and CDR2 SNEGSKA (reference sequence). Inclusive of both ends, the CDR3 amounts to 9 amino acids.

The rearrangement joins TRBV28 to TRBJ1-3, with D perhaps matching TRBD1 (5 bases). The ends were cut back, 5 bases at V and 2 bases at J, with 13 bases in the middle. The CDR3 covers 15 residues. Germline V lookup: CDR1 MDHEN, CDR2 SYDVKM. The DNA of the CDR3 is TGTGCCAGCAGTGTTTCAGGGTATACTGGAAACACCATATATTTT. Translating it yields CASSVSGYTGNTIYF.

Only one count was recorded for this clone. This chain joins TRBV19 and TRBJ1-2, with 9 bases that match TRBD1. The V gene's germline CDR1 is LNHDA and CDR2 SQIVND (reference sequence). J was trimmed by 2 bases and V by 1 base; bases with no gene match: 2. The CDR3 has 15 residues. In DNA form, the CDR3 reads TGTGCCAGTAGTATAGCCGGGACAGGGAACTATGGCTACACCTTC. Translated, it gives CASSIAGTGNYGYTF.

A single count supports this clone. The genes are TRBV6-4 and TRBJ2-1, with a weak D call TRBD2 (7 bases). CDR1 and CDR2 (germline): MRHNA, SNTAGT. The length of the CDR3 is 16 residues. Trimming stripped 5 bases from V and 3 bases from J, with 17 bases between. The CDR3 DNA follows: TGTGCCAGCAGTCCTGAGGGAGGGGGAGGCTACAATGAGCAGTTCTTC. Its protein product is CASSPEGGGGYNEQFF.

The rearrangement joins TRBV2 to TRBJ2-4; 14 bases align to TRBD2. Unmatched junction bases numbered 6, after V lost 2 bases and J lost 0 bases. The V gene's germline CDR1 is SNHLY and CDR2 FYNNEI. The CDR3 consists of 19 residues. CDR3 amino acids: CASSEKGLAGELAKNIQYF. The DNA for the CDR3 is TGTGCCAGCAGTGAAAAGGGACTAGCGGGAGAGTTAGCCAAAAACATTCAGTACTTC.

V usage is TRBV2 and J usage is TRBJ1-6, with TRBD1 as a possible D gene (5 bases). Trimming pared 8 bases from V and 0 bases from J, leaving 17 bases between. This CDR3 contains 17 residues. Germline V gene data show CDR1 as SNHLY and CDR2 as FYNNEI. The CDR3 nucleotides are TGTGCCAGCGCGGGGACCTTGGTCTCCTCCTATAATTCACCCCTCCACTTT. Amino acids: CASAGTLVSSYNSPLHF.

This clone was picked up one time. V is TRBV5-1 and J is TRBJ1-3; 7 nucleotides match TRBD1. The germline V gene has CDR1 SGHRS and CDR2 YFSETQ. The CDR3 totals 16 residues. The ends lost 2 bases at V and 2 bases at J; junction bases unmatched: 7. The CDR3 loop reads CASSFTTGNTGNTIYF. The CDR3 nucleotides read TGCGCCAGCAGCTTCACGACAGGGAATACTGGAAACACCATATATTTT.

This clone appeared once. The genes are TRBV5-1 and TRBJ1-1, with 9 bases aligning to TRBD1. CDR1 and CDR2 (germline): SGHRS, YFSETQ. V lost 5 bases to trimming and J lost 5 bases; unmatched junction nucleotides: 10. The CDR3 loop spans 15 amino acids. DNA of the CDR3: TGCGCCAGCAGACGAACCGGGACAGGGCGGACTGAAGCTTTCTTT. Its protein is CASRRTGTGRTEAFF.

V usage is TRBV7-2 and J usage is TRBJ2-5; D unclear. V dropped 1 base and J dropped 7 bases, with 13 bases sitting between them. Germline CDR1 SGHTA, CDR2 FQGNSA. The CDR3 length is 14 residues. The CDR3 region has the DNA TGTGCCAGCAGCTTAGTGGGCGCCGTAGGGACCCAGTACTTC. It translates to CASSLVGAVGTQYF.

J is TRBJ2-7 and V is TRBV29-1; tentative D call: TRBD2 (6 bases). The CDR3 sequence is 14 residues long. Trimming stripped 5 bases from V and 5 bases from J, with 19 bases between. From germline, CDR1 is SQVTM and CDR2 ANQGSEA. CDR3 DNA sequence: TGCAGCGTTCAGGGAGGCGGTTTAAAAAACGAGCAGTACTTC. Its protein is CSVQGGGLKNEQYF.

The chain links TRBV28 to TRBJ1-2, with 7 bases identical to TRBD1. Germline assignment: CDR1 MDHEN and CDR2 SYDVKM. This CDR3 comprises 15 residues. V lost 6 bases and J lost 2; bases outside the gene matches: 9. The CDR3 here is CASRPPQGLNYGYTF. For the CDR3, the DNA is TGTGCCAGCAGACCCCCACAGGGGCTGAACTATGGCTACACCTTC.

This chain joins TRBV6-2 or TRBV6-3 and TRBJ2-3; TRBD1 matches at 7 bases. With 4 bases clipped from V and 4 bases from J, the junction kept 5 bases outside the gene matches. This CDR3 spans 14 amino acids. Germline lookup yields CDR1 MNHEY and CDR2 SVGEGT. CDR3 sequence: CASSSVGTADTQYF. The CDR3, as DNA: TGTGCCAGCAGTTCGGTTGGGACAGCAGATACGCAGTATTTT.

The chain is built from TRBV7-8 and TRBJ2-7; a weak D match, TRBD1 (6 bases). Germline CDR1 reads SGHVS; CDR2 reads FQNEAQ. V was cut by 5 bases and J by 2 bases, with 16 bases left in between. CDR3 length: 15 residues. CDR3 DNA sequence: TGTGCCAGCAGCCTCTCGGACAGCGAAGCCTACGAGCAGTACTTC. Residues: CASSLSDSEAYEQYF.

This chain connects TRBV7-9 to TRBJ1-5, with D possibly being TRBD1 (5 bases). V lost 3 bases and J 7 bases, leaving 10 bases between the germline ends. The CDR3 is 13 residues long. Per germline, CDR1 SEHNR and CDR2 FQNEAQ (reference sequence). CDR3 amino acids: CASSLQGQQPQHF. Here the CDR3 DNA reads TGTGCCAGCAGCTTGCAGGGTCAGCAGCCCCAGCATTTT. The full variable domain, with the rest looked up from reference TRBV7-9 and TRBJ1-5, is DTGVSQNPRHKITKRGQNVTFRCDPISEHNRLYWYRQTLGQGPEFLTYFQNEAQLEKSRLLSDRFSAERPKGSFSTLEIQRTEQGDSAMYLCASSLQGQQPQHFGDGTRLSIL.

The rearrangement joins TRBV6-5 to TRBJ1-1; D not certain. This CDR3 comprises 13 residues. Trimming left V 2 bases short and J 1 base short, with 5 bases between. Per the germline V gene, CDR1 is MNHEY and CDR2 is SVGAGI. CDR3 sequence reads: CASSYTGNTEAFF. The CDR3, as DNA: TGTGCCAGCAGTTACACCGGGAACACTGAAGCTTTCTTT.

V gene TRBV28 combines with J gene TRBJ1-2, with 9 bases lining up with TRBD1. Germline CDR1 and CDR2: MDHEN and SYDVKM. Trimming cost V 6 bases and J 6 bases; bases outside gene matches: 11. The CDR3 contains 15 residues. The CDR3 DNA reads TGTGCCAGCAGACCTAAACGACAGGGGGTCGATGGCTACACCTTC. Its translation is CASRPKRQGVDGYTF.